The 17 T cell receptor beta chains below all came from one sample that was sequenced in a study of tumor-infiltrating lymphocytes in primary liver carcinoma. Starting material of 400 to 600 ng total RNA yielded TCR beta cDNA via a constant-region primer. Libraries covering TCR beta were generated through three nested multiplex PCR rounds (using a slightly modified ARM-PCR). The first two PCR rounds used TRBV1-TRBV30 forward primers with a C-beta reverse primer, 9 to 11 cycles each. TCRdb re-derived calls from the multiplex PCR reads in MiXCR, one entry per CDR3 protein. The table shows 250,000 to 350,000 distinct CDR3 sequences, with 45% to 70% occurring only once. In addition to blood RNA drawn from unsorted whole blood, germline DNA was extracted. Material: peripheral blood. These receptors originate from a woman aged 25-40 years with primary liver carcinoma and hepatitis B virus infection.

The chain is built from TRBV4-1 and TRBJ2-5; 9 bases line up with TRBD2. In germline, CDR1 is MGHRA, CDR2 YSYEKL. The CDR3 has 15 residues. V lost 4 bases, J lost 3 bases, and 6 bases stayed unmatched. The CDR3 is CASSLPAGGEETQYF. The CDR3 region has the DNA TGCGCCAGCAGCCTTCCCGCGGGGGGGGAAGAGACCCAGTACTTC.

As concerns this clonotype: Since a much larger clone is just one base distant, this may be a read error. The rearrangement uses TRBV6-2 or TRBV6-3 and TRBJ2-7, with D unclear. The length of the CDR3 is 11 residues. Germline CDR1 and CDR2: MNHEY and SVGEGT. CDR3 sequence: CVSSRTYEQYF. The DNA for the CDR3 is TGTGTCAGCAGTCGTACCTACGAGCAGTACTTC.

A word on this clonotype: A much larger clone lies one base from this, so it may be a read error. The chain carries TRBV4-2 and TRBJ1-2, with TRBD1 matching 8 bases. This CDR3 comprises 16 residues. Germline CDR1 LGHNA, CDR2 YNFKEQ. This CDR3 is CASRQDSVRGLYGYTF. The CDR3 DNA is TGTGCCAGCAGGCAAGATAGCGTCAGGGGGCTGTATGGCTACACCTTC.

This clonotype was observed a few times. V and J are TRBV7-9 and TRBJ1-4; D remains unclear. The germline V and J ends were trimmed by 2 bases and 4 bases, with 2 bases remaining between them. CDR1 is SEHNR and CDR2 is FQNEAQ in the germline V gene (reference sequence). The length of the CDR3 is 12 residues. CDR3 coding DNA: TGTGCCAGCAGCTTAAGTAATGAAAAACTGTTTTTT. Its translation: CASSLSNEKLFF.

This clonotype was seen a few times. The chain uses TRBV6-6 and TRBJ1-5; D is possibly TRBD1 (5 bases). V shed 7 bases and J shed 4 bases, with 11 bases lying between them. CDR1 is MNHNY, CDR2 SVGAGI, per germline (reference sequence). The CDR3 length is 13 residues. CDR3: CASTGGSNQPQHF. The DNA of the CDR3 is TGTGCCAGCACTGGGGGGAGTAATCAGCCCCAGCATTTT.

The table lists this clonotype with a count of one. The junction shows a germline mismatch at one end, possibly a read error. This chain connects TRBV11-2 to TRBJ2-7, with TRBD2 as a possible D gene (6 bases). The CDR3 covers 15 residues. Germline loops: CDR1 SGHAT, CDR2 FQNNGV. The CDR3 DNA follows: TGTGTCAGCAGCCTTTCGGGAGCTGAGGTTTACGAGCAGTACTTC. Protein: CVSSLSGAEVYEQYF.

Worth noting for this clonotype: This may be a read error: a much more frequent sequence differs by one nucleotide. This chain connects TRBV11-3 to TRBJ2-1; D is possibly TRBD2 (5 bases). Germline CDR1 reads SGHNT; CDR2 reads YENEEA. The V gene lost 9 bases and the J gene lost 0 bases, with 12 bases spanning the gap. The CDR3 has 14 amino acids. As DNA, the CDR3 is TGTGCCAGACGAGATAGCGTCTCCTACAATGAGCAGTTCTTC. As protein: CARRDSVSYNEQFF. Drawing the rest from reference TRBV11-3 and TRBJ2-1, the complete variable domain is EAGVVQSPRYKIIEKKQPVAFWCNPISGHNTLYWYLQNLGQGPELLIRYENEEAVDDSQLPKDRFSAERLKGVDSTLKIQPAELGDSAVYLCARRDSVSYNEQFFGPGTRLTVL.

This clonotype was seen more than once but under ten times. It may be a read error: a sequence one base away is much more abundant. The CDR3 ends on some other residue instead of the conserved phenylalanine or tryptophan, so this is likely a read error. V is TRBV29-1 and J is TRBJ2-1; TRBD2 matches at 8 bases. The CDR3 has 12 residues. After removal of 7 bases from V and 7 bases from J, the junction contained 6 bases not matched to a gene. Germline V gene data show CDR1 as SQVTM and CDR2 as ANQGSEA. CDR3 nucleotide sequence: TGCAGCGGACTAGCGATGGGTAATGAGCAGTTCCTC. Translating gives CSGLAMGNEQFL.

With respect to this clonotype: A much larger clone lies one base from this, so it may be a read error. This chain connects TRBV12-3 or TRBV12-4 to TRBJ2-2, with a weak D call TRBD2 (5 bases). The ends were cut back, 6 bases at V and 9 bases at J, with 11 bases in the middle. The length of the CDR3 is 12 residues. CDR3 coding DNA: TGTGCCAGCAGACAGCGGACCAGGGAGCTGTTTTTT. This sequence encodes CASRQRTRELFF.

Details on this clonotype: With a much larger clone just one base away, this may be a read error. The J gene is TRBJ2-6, the V gene TRBV6-6; D is ambiguous. Germline-derived CDR1 and CDR2 are MNHNY and SVGAGI (reference sequence). The length of the CDR3 is 14 residues. The CDR3, as DNA: TGTGCCAGTACGACTTACTCTGGGGTCAACGTCCTGACTTTC. Encoded protein: CASTTYSGVNVLTF.

The rearrangement joins TRBV12-3 or TRBV12-4 to TRBJ2-1, with TRBD2 as a possible D gene (6 bases). V was clipped by 0 bases and J by 4 bases, with 19 bases between them. The CDR3 runs to 18 residues. CDR3 loop: CASSLAKFAGRDYNEQFF. The DNA of the CDR3 is TGTGCCAGCAGTTTAGCGAAATTTGCGGGACGGGATTACAATGAGCAGTTCTTC.

DNA of the CDR3: TGTGCCAGGAGTCGGACTAACCTTCACTACAATGAGCAGTTCTTC. It encodes CARSRTNLHYNEQFF. The chain couples TRBV6-5 to TRBJ2-1, with D possibly matching TRBD2 (6 bases). The length of the CDR3 is 15 residues. V lost 9 bases, J lost 3 bases, and 18 bases lay in between. Germline V gene data show CDR1 as MNHEY and CDR2 as SVGAGI.

This clonotype was counted between two and nine times. The chain combines TRBV7-8 with TRBJ1-5; 10 bases are a match to TRBD1. The DNA end is a closer match to TRBJ2-3, so the J assignment may be wrong. This CDR3 spans 16 amino acids. Germline V gene sequence: CDR1 SGHVS, CDR2 FQNEAQ. CDR3 coding DNA: TGTGCCAGCAGCTCTCGGACAGGGGGATCCAATCAGCCCCAGTATTTT. Its translation: CASSSRTGGSNQPQYF.

Details on this clonotype: This may arise from a read error, as a much more abundant clone is one base away. The chain links TRBV6-1 to TRBJ2-7; D is ambiguous. The CDR3 totals 13 residues. Germline CDR1 and CDR2: MNHNS and SASEGT. V was trimmed by 5 bases and J by 7 bases, leaving 15 bases between them. The CDR3 sequence is CASSPDLTREQYF. The DNA of the CDR3 is TGTGCCAGCAGTCCAGACCTGACTCGGGAGCAGTACTTC.

This clonotype has only a few counts. Mismatch with germline at one junction end may stem from a read error. The rearrangement uses TRBV6-6 and TRBJ1-1, with D tentatively TRBD1 (5 bases). The CDR3 covers 13 residues. Germline V lookup: CDR1 MNHNY, CDR2 SVGAGI (reference sequence). The CDR3 nucleotides read TGTGCCGGCAGGGACGGCTTGAACACTGAAGCTTTCTTT. Its translation: CAGRDGLNTEAFF.

The rearrangement uses TRBV21-1 and TRBJ2-7; the table gives TRBD1 as D, unverified against the DNA. TRBV21-1 is a pseudogene segment. The CDR3 consists of 16 residues. CDR3 nucleotide sequence: TGTGCCAGCAGCAAAGCCAAAGGGGCAGACCCGCGGGGGCAGTACTTC. Its translation: CASSKAKGADPRGQYF.

This clonotype was seen a handful of times. The final CDR3 position lacks the conserved phenylalanine or tryptophan, pointing to a likely read error. The J gene is TRBJ2-6, the V gene TRBV29-1; 7 bases align to TRBD2. This CDR3 is 17 amino acids long. CDR1 and CDR2 (germline): SQVTM, ANQGSEA. CDR3 region: CRFPRGELFAGANVLTL. The CDR3 DNA sequence: TGCAGGTTCCCACGGGGGGAATTATTTGCTGGGGCCAACGTCCTGACTCTC.